The 6 T cell receptor beta chains below were found in one sample sequenced in a study of blood T cell repertoires in COVID-19. Assay used: immunoSEQ multiplex PCR; TCRdb lists only in-frame clones, some missing. The sample gives approximately 150,000 clones, about four fifths of which show up once; approximately 17% is in the top ten. Sequenced material: peripheral blood. All receptors come from a woman over 75 with acute or convalescent COVID-19.

The J gene is TRBJ1-2, the V gene TRBV4-3, with 7 bases lining up with TRBD1. The germline V gene has CDR1 LGHNA and CDR2 YSLEER. With 1 base clipped from V and 6 bases from J, the junction kept 8 bases outside the gene matches. The CDR3 consists of 15 residues. The CDR3, as DNA: TGCGCCAGCAGCCAAGTATGGAGGGGGCTGGATGGCTACACCTTC. Protein sequence: CASSQVWRGLDGYTF.

This clone was seen a handful of times. No DNA is shown, since the ends of the CDR3 on it are uncertain; the CDR3 is the one TCRdb lists. The chain couples TRBV12-2 to TRBJ2-7; the D call in the table, TRBD2, was not verified against the DNA. TRBV12-2 is labeled a pseudogene. The CDR3 is 15 amino acids in total, end residues counted. The CDR3 reads CASRFGGGARDEQYF.

The chain links TRBV6-5 to TRBJ1-2; 7 nucleotides match TRBD1. J was trimmed by 4 bases and V by 2 bases; bases with no gene match: 4. This CDR3 is built from 14 residues. Germline loops: CDR1 MNHEY, CDR2 SVGAGI. CDR3 nucleotides: TGTGCCAGCAGTTACACGGGACAGACCTATGGCTACACCTTC. Protein product: CASSYTGQTYGYTF.

The CDR3 DNA follows: TGTGCCAGCTCACCCAGACAGGGGGAAAACACTGAAGCTTTCTTT. Its translation: CASSPRQGENTEAFF. This chain uses TRBV18 with TRBJ1-1; TRBD1 matches at 9 bases. CDR1 and CDR2 from the germline V gene are KGHSH and LQKENI. V was clipped by 3 bases and J by 2 bases; unmatched bases: 4. The CDR3 covers 15 residues. Combining the CDR3 with reference TRBV18 and TRBJ1-1 gives the whole variable domain NAGVMQNPRHLVRRRGQEARLRCSPMKGHSHVYWYRQLPEEGLKFMVYLQKENIIDESGMPKERFSAEFPKEGPSILRIQQVVRGDSAAYFCASSPRQGENTEAFFGQGTRLTVV.

The chain couples TRBV14 to TRBJ1-6; D not resolved. This CDR3 comprises 15 residues. CDR1 is SGHDN, CDR2 FVKESK, per germline. Between the trimmed V and J ends, which lost 2 bases and 7 bases, there was a span of 12 bases. The CDR3 DNA sequence: TGTGCCAGCAGCCAAAGGAGGGTCGGGAATTCACCCCTCCACTTT. Translated: CASSQRRVGNSPLHF.

The chain carries TRBV5-4 and TRBJ2-2; TRBD2 matches at 8 bases. Losses at the gene ends were 4 bases for V and 0 bases for J; bases not matched to a gene: 5. CDR1 and CDR2 (germline): SGHNT, YYREEE (reference sequence). The CDR3 sequence is 16 residues long. In DNA, the CDR3 is TGTGCCAGCAGCCGGGAGGGGGGGCCGAACACCGGGGAGCTGTTTTTT. It translates to CASSREGGPNTGELFF. The entire variable domain, with the rest obtained from reference TRBV5-4 and TRBJ2-2, is as follows: ETGVTQSPTHLIKTRGQQVTLRCSSQSGHNTVSWYQQALGQGPQFIFQYYREEENGRGNFPPRFSGLQFPNYSSELNVNALELDDSALYLCASSREGGPNTGELFFGEGSRLTVL.